What follows are 29 T cell receptor beta chains derived from one specimen sequenced in a study of T cells in Graves' hyperthyroidism and ophthalmopathy. TCR beta CDR3 regions were amplified from RNA transcripts. The TCR CDR3 first-round RT-PCR relied on the HTBI primer set. Each CDR3 protein gets one entry after TCRdb re-called the multiplex PCR reads with MiXCR. The table has some 600,000 distinct CDR3 sequences, roughly 50% seen once. Specimen: peripheral blood or thyroid tissue (not recorded which). These receptors came from a woman aged 18-29 years with Graves' hyperthyroidism.

Concerning this clonotype itself: Compared with germline, one end of the junction differs, possibly owing to a read error. The V and J genes are TRBV10-2 and TRBJ1-2; 7 nucleotides agree with TRBD1. Germline assignment: CDR1 WSHSY and CDR2 SAAADI. The CDR3 is 16 residues long. In nucleotides, the CDR3 is TGTGCCAGCAGCCAACGAGTTGACAGGGCCTTAGGGGGCTACACCTTC. Its translation is CASSQRVDRALGGYTF.

This clonotype was counted many times. The J gene is TRBJ1-2, the V gene TRBV2, with TRBD1 identical over 8 bases. CDR1 SNHLY and CDR2 FYNNEI come from the germline V gene. This CDR3 is 12 amino acids long. V lost 6 bases to trimming and J lost 11 bases; unmatched junction nucleotides: 8. CDR3 sequence reads: CASSGDRGWYTF. Here the CDR3 DNA reads TGTGCCAGCAGCGGAGACAGGGGATGGTACACCTTC. Using reference TRBV2 and TRBJ1-2 for the parts outside the CDR3, the full variable domain is EPEVTQTPSHQVTQMGQEVILRCVPISNHLYFYWYRQILGQKVEFLVSFYNNEISEKSEIFDDQFSVERPDGSNFTLKIRSTKLEDSAMYFCASSGDRGWYTFGSGTRLTVV.

The gene calls are TRBV2 and TRBJ2-7; 7 nucleotides align to TRBD1. The CDR3 has 14 amino acids. The germline V gene encodes CDR1 SNHLY and CDR2 FYNNEI. V gave up 3 bases and J gave up 0 bases; unmatched junction bases: 2. CDR3 nucleotides: TGTGCCAGCAGTGATGGGGACAGCTCCTACGAGCAGTACTTC. Residues: CASSDGDSSYEQYF.

This clonotype turned up a few times. CDR3 region: CASSYSKDYNQPQHF. The DNA for the CDR3 is TGTGCCAGCAGTTACTCGAAGGATTACAATCAGCCCCAGCATTTT. The rearrangement uses TRBV6-6 and TRBJ1-5; D is ambiguous. The CDR3 is 15 residues long. V dropped 0 bases and J dropped 3 bases, with 9 bases sitting between them. Germline CDR1 reads MNHNY; CDR2 reads SVGAGI (reference sequence).

This clonotype was observed at least ten times. The chain carries TRBV24-1 and TRBJ1-2; D is ambiguous. This CDR3 is built from 13 residues. With 2 bases removed from V and 6 bases from J, the gap between germline ends came to 9 bases. Looked up from germline, CDR1 is KGHDR and CDR2 is SFDVKD. The CDR3 region has the DNA TGTGCCACCAGTGATTGGAAAGGGAATGGCTACACCTTC. This codes for CATSDWKGNGYTF.

On this clonotype: With a much larger clone just one base away, this may be a read error. No conserved phenylalanine or tryptophan ends this CDR3, so it is likely a read error. The rearrangement uses TRBV7-2 and TRBJ1-2, with 7 bases that match TRBD1. The ends lost 1 base at V and 2 bases at J; junction bases unmatched: 7. There are 16 residues in the CDR3. Germline V CDR1 and CDR2: SGHTA, FQGNSA. The CDR3 loop is CASSLVGTGANYGYTL. The DNA of the CDR3 is TGTGCCAGCAGCTTAGTAGGTACAGGGGCAAACTATGGCTACACCCTC.

The chain carries TRBV25-1 and TRBJ1-5, with 9 bases lining up with TRBD1. CDR1 is MGHDK, CDR2 SYGVNS, per germline. V dropped 5 bases and J dropped 6; count of bases not matched to a gene: 5. The CDR3 sequence is 14 residues long. The CDR3 DNA sequence: TGTGCCAGCAGTCTCGGGACAGGGTTTCAGCCCCAGCATTTT. It specifies CASSLGTGFQPQHF.

This clonotype was detected only once. A much larger clone sits a single nucleotide away, making a read error possible. The chain links TRBV29-1 to TRBJ1-5, with D possibly being TRBD1 (6 bases). Germline V gene sequence: CDR1 SQVTM, CDR2 ANQGSEA. The CDR3 loop spans 13 amino acids. Trimming removed 7 bases from V and 5 bases from J, with 15 bases in between. DNA of the CDR3: TGCAGCGCTAGACAGGAGGGCGATCAGCCCCAGCATTTT. Protein: CSARQEGDQPQHF.

As for this clonotype: One end of the junction is discordant with germline, which a read error may explain. This CDR3 reads CAARLVQNTGELFF. CDR3 bases: TGTGCCGCCAGGCTAGTTCAGAACACCGGGGAGCTGTTTTTT. V usage is TRBV15 and J usage is TRBJ2-2, with unresolved D. Germline V gene data show CDR1 as LNHNV and CDR2 as YYDKDF (reference sequence). CDR3 length: 14 amino acids.

The chain employs TRBV2 and TRBJ1-3; D not resolved. V was shortened by 7 bases and J by 2 bases, with 12 bases between the two germline ends. The CDR3 length is 14 residues. Germline V lookup: CDR1 SNHLY, CDR2 FYNNEI. CDR3 region: CASKVRSTGNTIYF. The DNA of the CDR3 is TGTGCCAGCAAGGTTAGATCGACTGGAAACACCATATATTTT.

This clonotype was seen only a few times. The chain combines TRBV6-1 with TRBJ1-1, with a weak D call TRBD1 (5 bases). Germline V gives CDR1 MNHNS, CDR2 SASEGT. The CDR3 is 13 amino acids. Trimming shortened V by 7 bases and J by 0 bases, and 9 bases separated the two germline ends. The CDR3 loop is CASMGGMNTEAFF. The CDR3 coding sequence is TGTGCCAGCATGGGGGGGATGAACACTGAAGCTTTCTTT.

Points on this clonotype: A much larger clone differs from this one at a single base, so this may be a read error. This chain joins TRBV2 and TRBJ1-5, with TRBD1 matching 8 bases. Germline V gene sequence: CDR1 SNHLY, CDR2 FYNNEI. The CDR3 is made up of 15 amino acids. CDR3 protein: CASSERRTGSQPRHF. Written as DNA, the CDR3 is TGTGCCAGCAGTGAGAGACGGACAGGGTCTCAGCCCCGGCATTTT. Complete variable domain (other parts from reference TRBV2 and TRBJ1-5): EPEVTQTPSHQVTQMGQEVILRCVPISNHLYFYWYRQILGQKVEFLVSFYNNEISEKSEIFDDQFSVERPDGSNFTLKIRSTKLEDSAMYFCASSERRTGSQPRHFGDGTRLSIL.

This clonotype was seen ten or more times. The J gene is TRBJ1-2, the V gene TRBV29-1; 10 bases align to TRBD1. The CDR3 sequence is 12 residues long. Germline V gives CDR1 SQVTM, CDR2 ANQGSEA. V lost 7 bases, J lost 3 bases, and 2 bases stayed unmatched. The CDR3 bases are TGCAGCGCCGGGACAGGGGACTATGGCTACACCTTC. Protein: CSAGTGDYGYTF.

This clonotype was seen many times. The chain carries TRBV12-3 or TRBV12-4 and TRBJ1-2; D possibly corresponds to TRBD1 (6 bases). The V end was cut by 2 bases, the J end by 8 bases, with 12 bases between. The CDR3 has 13 residues. The CDR3 spells CASSLTGIYGYTF. CDR3 DNA: TGTGCCAGCAGTTTAACAGGGATATACGGCTACACCTTC.

The CDR3 coding sequence is TGCAGTGCTAGAGATAGTCGGCTCGCAACTAATGAAAAACTGTTTTTT. Protein sequence: CSARDSRLATNEKLFF. V gene TRBV20-1 combines with J gene TRBJ1-4; D gene unclear. The CDR3 is 16 amino acids. The V end was cut by 0 bases, the J end by 0 bases, with 11 bases between. The germline V gene has CDR1 DFQATT and CDR2 SNEGSKA (reference sequence).

V usage is TRBV15 and J usage is TRBJ1-2; 7 nucleotides align to TRBD1. In germline, CDR1 is LNHNV, CDR2 YYDKDF (reference sequence). The CDR3 extends over 12 amino acids. Germline trimming cut 5 bases from V and 12 bases from J; bases unmatched to any gene: 9. CDR3 sequence reads: CATSDTGAGNTF. CDR3 coding DNA: TGTGCCACCAGCGATACAGGGGCTGGAAACACCTTC.

For the CDR3, the DNA is TGCAGCGGAACGCCGGGACAGGGGTATGGCTACACCTTC. Protein sequence: CSGTPGQGYGYTF. The chain is built from TRBV29-1 and TRBJ1-2; 10 bases line up with TRBD1. The V gene's germline CDR1 is SQVTM and CDR2 ANQGSEA. The CDR3 spans 13 residues. With V trimmed by 7 bases and J by 5 bases, 7 bases remained unmatched.

The V gene is TRBV24-1, the J gene TRBJ2-6; TRBD2 matches at 13 bases. Trimming cost V 2 bases and J 3 bases; bases outside gene matches: 6. The CDR3 has 19 residues. The V gene's germline CDR1 is KGHDR and CDR2 SFDVKD. The CDR3 DNA reads as TGTGCCACCAGTGATTCCGGACTAGCGGGAGTTGATGGGGCCAACGTCCTGACTTTC. Protein: CATSDSGLAGVDGANVLTF.

The sample holds many counts of this clonotype. The chain uses TRBV15 and TRBJ1-5; the D gene is possibly TRBD1 (5 bases). Looked up from germline, CDR1 is LNHNV and CDR2 is YYDKDF (reference sequence). The CDR3 loop spans 15 amino acids. Between the trimmed V and J ends, which lost 1 base and 4 bases, there was a span of 11 bases. The CDR3 loop reads CATSRVGDGNQPQHF. CDR3 in DNA: TGTGCCACCAGCAGAGTGGGGGACGGGAATCAGCCCCAGCATTTT.

CDR3 sequence (DNA): TGTGCCAGCAGCTTAGGGGATGTAGGTCAGCCCCAGCATTTT. This sequence encodes CASSLGDVGQPQHF. The chain carries TRBV7-2 and TRBJ1-5; no reliable D call. CDR1 is SGHTA, CDR2 FQGNSA, per germline. This CDR3 spans 14 amino acids. Trimming removed 1 base from V and 6 bases from J, with 10 bases in between.

This clonotype was recorded many times. The chain employs TRBV10-3 and TRBJ2-2; D may be TRBD2 (6 bases). The germline V gene encodes CDR1 ENHRY and CDR2 SYGVKD. Trimming stripped 7 bases from V and 2 bases from J, with 11 bases between. The CDR3 covers 14 residues. The CDR3 protein is CAIMGLLNTGELFF. As DNA, the CDR3 is TGTGCCATCATGGGACTTCTCAACACCGGGGAGCTGTTTTTT.

The sample holds many counts of this clonotype. The J gene is TRBJ2-7, the V gene TRBV6-6, with D hard to call. Trimming took off 0 bases at V and 4 bases at J, with 10 bases between the two ends. The CDR3 totals 14 residues. Germline assignment: CDR1 MNHNY and CDR2 SVGAGI (reference sequence). The CDR3 is CASSYSMAGYEQYF. The CDR3, as DNA: TGTGCCAGCAGTTACTCGATGGCCGGTTACGAGCAGTACTTC.

As concerns this clonotype: The germline gene is not matched at one end of the junction; a read error may be the cause. V gene TRBV7-9 combines with J gene TRBJ1-2; 7 nucleotides line up with TRBD1. The CDR3 has 14 amino acids. The germline V gene has CDR1 SEHNR and CDR2 FQNEAQ (reference sequence). CDR3 DNA: TGCGCCAGCAGCCAAGACAGGGTGAACTATGGCTACACCTTC. It yields the protein CASSQDRVNYGYTF.

The V call is TRBV25-1, the J call TRBJ1-2; D is perhaps TRBD1 (5 bases). The CDR3 length is 16 residues. In germline, CDR1 is MGHDK, CDR2 SYGVNS. Trimming stripped 6 bases from V and 8 bases from J, with 25 bases between. CDR3 sequence reads: CASSHRRRGGLEGYTF. In DNA form, the CDR3 reads TGTGCCAGCAGCCACAGAAGACGTGGGGGTTTGGAGGGCTACACCTTC.

This clonotype was observed many times. The chain carries TRBV7-6 and TRBJ1-3; 8 nucleotides line up with TRBD1. CDR1 and CDR2 (germline): SGHVS, FNYEAQ. The CDR3 is 15 amino acids. V lost 3 bases and J lost 7; bases outside the gene matches: 8. The CDR3 protein is CASSLPGRGHNTIYF. CDR3 nucleotides: TGTGCCAGCAGCTTGCCCGGCAGGGGGCATAACACCATATATTTT. The variable domain in full, completed from reference TRBV7-6 and TRBJ1-3, reads GAGVSQSPRYKVTKRGQDVALRCDPISGHVSLYWYRQALGQGPEFLTYFNYEAQQDKSGLPNDRFSAERPEGSISTLTIQRTEQRDSAMYRCASSLPGRGHNTIYFGEGSWLTVV.

V gene TRBV19 combines with J gene TRBJ1-1; 7 bases align to TRBD1. CDR3 length: 15 residues. Germline trimming cut 5 bases from V and 5 bases from J; bases unmatched to any gene: 11. Per germline, CDR1 LNHDA and CDR2 SQIVND (reference sequence). This chain's CDR3 is CASSARTGQGTEAFF. CDR3 DNA sequence: TGTGCCAGTAGTGCACGGACAGGCCAGGGGACTGAAGCTTTCTTT.

V is TRBV7-8 and J is TRBJ1-1, with D possibly matching TRBD1 (5 bases). The V gene lost 5 bases and the J gene lost 8 bases, with 21 bases spanning the gap. Germline V CDR1 and CDR2: SGHVS, FQNEAQ. This CDR3 contains 15 residues. CDR3 region: CASSAPGTLEGEAFF. The CDR3 DNA follows: TGTGCCAGCAGCGCCCCTGGGACGCTCGAGGGGGAAGCTTTCTTT. Variable domain in full (rest from reference TRBV7-8 and TRBJ1-1): GAGVSQSPRYKVAKRGQDVALRCDPISGHVSLFWYQQALGQGPEFLTYFQNEAQLDKSGLPSDRFFAERPEGSVSTLKIQRTQQEDSAVYLCASSAPGTLEGEAFFGQGTRLTVV.

This clonotype has a count of ten or more. The chain has TRBV2 and TRBJ1-2; D is uncertain. This CDR3 is built from 12 residues. Germline lookup yields CDR1 SNHLY and CDR2 FYNNEI. The germline V and J ends were trimmed by 6 bases and 3 bases, with 8 bases remaining between them. Here the CDR3 reads CASRTVHYGYTF. DNA for the CDR3: TGTGCCAGCAGAACAGTCCACTATGGCTACACCTTC.

Points on this clonotype: Mismatch with germline at one junction end may stem from a read error. This sequence joins TRBV14 and TRBJ1-2, with a possible D match to TRBD1 (5 bases). CDR3 length equals 13 residues. Germline V gene data show CDR1 as SGHDN and CDR2 as FVKESK. This CDR3 is CDSSPGPKVGYTF. Here the CDR3 DNA reads TGTGACAGCAGCCCGGGACCCAAAGTTGGCTACACCTTC.